A single sample is the source of the 18 T cell receptor beta chains below, sequenced in a study of spatial heterogeneity in lung cancer. TCRdb reanalysed the 5' RACE reads using MiXCR and keeps one entry per CDR3 protein. The sample consists of 3,500 to 4,500 distinct CDR3 sequences, 26% of them appearing once. Time point noted: blood at routine non-recurrence follow-up after resection. Sequenced material: PBMCs, taken at follow-up. The receptors were gathered from a male donor with early-stage non-small cell lung cancer.

The chain uses TRBV7-3 and TRBJ2-1; 9 nucleotides align to TRBD2. Germline V CDR1 and CDR2: SGHTA, FQGTGA. The CDR3 sequence is 16 residues long. With 5 bases clipped from V and 4 bases from J, the junction kept 9 bases outside the gene matches. DNA for the CDR3: TGTGCCAGCAGCCCCTCAGCGGGAGGAGCTTACAATGAGCAGTTCTTC. Translation gives CASSPSAGGAYNEQFF. Using reference TRBV7-3 and TRBJ2-1 for the parts outside the CDR3, the full variable domain is GAGVSQTPSNKVTEKGKYVELRCDPISGHTALYWYRQSLGQGPEFLIYFQGTGAADDSGLPNDRFFAVRPEGSVSTLKIQRTERGDSAVYLCASSPSAGGAYNEQFFGPGTRLTVL.

This chain uses TRBV5-5 with TRBJ2-7, with D maybe TRBD1 (6 bases). The CDR3 runs to 14 residues. The germline CDR1 and CDR2 sequences are SGHKS and YYEKEE (reference sequence). V was shortened by 0 bases and J by 5 bases, with 12 bases between the two germline ends. The CDR3: CASSLAGQGNEQYF. CDR3 coding DNA: TGTGCCAGCAGCTTGGCCGGTCAGGGGAACGAGCAGTACTTC.

This clonotype is labeled as medium-sized (0.01 to 0.1%). The V and J genes are TRBV2 and TRBJ2-7; D perhaps matches TRBD1 (6 bases). Germline CDR1 reads SNHLY; CDR2 reads FYNNEI. Trimming took off 3 bases at V and 2 bases at J, with 11 bases between the two ends. The CDR3 totals 14 residues. The CDR3 region is CASSEGRGPYEQYF. CDR3 bases: TGTGCCAGCAGTGAGGGCAGGGGCCCCTACGAGCAGTACTTC.

The table lists this clonotype with many counts. This rearrangement joins TRBV7-9 to TRBJ2-5; 7 bases match TRBD1. In germline, CDR1 is SEHNR, CDR2 FQNEAQ (reference sequence). The V segment lost 5 bases and the J segment 4 bases; nucleotides outside the gene matches: 7. There are 14 residues in the CDR3. The CDR3 DNA follows: TGTGCCAGCAGCCCCCCGGGACAGAGAGAGACCCAGTACTTC. Protein product: CASSPPGQRETQYF.

This clonotype is medium-sized (0.01 to 0.1%) by share. The chain has TRBV7-2 and TRBJ2-1, with a weak D call TRBD1 (6 bases). Germline CDR1 and CDR2: SGHTA and FQGNSA. CDR3 size: 16 residues. V gave up 5 bases and J gave up 5 bases, with 19 bases separating them. CDR3 sequence: CASSPWTANPNNEQFF. CDR3 DNA: TGTGCCAGCAGCCCCTGGACAGCCAACCCAAACAATGAGCAGTTCTTC.

The J gene is TRBJ2-7, the V gene TRBV11-3; TRBD2 agrees at 7 bases. Per the germline V gene, CDR1 is SGHNT and CDR2 is YENEEA. V dropped 5 bases and J dropped 6; count of bases not matched to a gene: 10. The CDR3 totals 14 residues. The CDR3 DNA sequence: TGTGCCAGCAGCCGCACGGGGGGTTTCGGCGAGCAGTACTTC. Amino acids: CASSRTGGFGEQYF.

In this sample, this clonotype is medium-sized. This chain connects TRBV7-6 to TRBJ2-3; 14 bases map to TRBD2. Germline values: CDR1 SGHVS, CDR2 FNYEAQ. Trimming at V came to 5 bases and at J to 5 bases, leaving 6 bases not matched to a gene. CDR3 size: 16 residues. CDR3: CASSTGLAGVGDTQYF. The DNA for the CDR3 is TGTGCCAGCAGCACGGGACTAGCGGGAGTTGGAGATACGCAGTATTTT.

The table lists this clonotype with a few counts. V gene TRBV18 combines with J gene TRBJ2-1; D is unclear. The CDR3 covers 15 residues. Trimming removed 6 bases from V and 0 bases from J, with 12 bases in between. CDR1 KGHSH and CDR2 LQKENI come from the germline V gene. The CDR3 sequence is CASSPQASSYNEQFF. CDR3 bases: TGTGCCAGCTCCCCCCAGGCTAGCTCCTACAATGAGCAGTTCTTC.

This clonotype is medium-sized (0.01 to 0.1%). The chain combines TRBV7-8 with TRBJ1-1, with D possibly being TRBD1 (6 bases). Trimming took off 5 bases at V and 2 bases at J, with 15 bases between the two ends. The CDR3 totals 15 residues. Germline V CDR1 and CDR2: SGHVS, FQNEAQ. The DNA of the CDR3 is TGTGCCAGCAGCGTAGTGTTAGGGGGTAACACTGAAGCTTTCTTT. Amino acid sequence: CASSVVLGGNTEAFF.

This chain links TRBV12-3 or TRBV12-4 with TRBJ2-1; D perhaps matches TRBD1 (5 bases). The CDR3 is 15 residues long. The ends were cut back, 1 base at V and 3 bases at J, with 10 bases in the middle. CDR3 sequence (DNA): TGTGCCAGCAGTTTAGGCCAGGGAAACTACAATGAGCAGTTCTTC. Its translation is CASSLGQGNYNEQFF.

The gene calls are TRBV25-1 and TRBJ2-3; no clear D. CDR1 and CDR2 from the germline V gene are MGHDK and SYGVNS. V dropped 3 bases and J dropped 6 bases, with 10 bases sitting between them. The CDR3 consists of 13 residues. The DNA of the CDR3 is TGTGCCAGCAGTGATAGGGAACGGGATACGCAGTATTTT. Protein: CASSDRERDTQYF.

The rearrangement links TRBV28 to TRBJ2-4, with TRBD1 matching over 8 bases. The V and J ends lost 6 bases and 0 bases, in that order; junction bases with no gene match: 7. The germline gives CDR1 MDHEN, CDR2 SYDVKM. CDR3 length: 16 residues. CDR3 protein: CASSTSGQGAKNIQYF. For the CDR3, the DNA is TGTGCCAGCAGCACTTCCGGACAGGGAGCCAAAAACATTCAGTACTTC.

This clonotype was found many times. The V call is TRBV28, the J call TRBJ2-7; D not certain. CDR3 length: 15 amino acids. Trimming removed 1 base at V and 0 bases at J, with 10 bases between. Germline V gene sequence: CDR1 MDHEN, CDR2 SYDVKM. The DNA for the CDR3 is TGTGCCAGCAGTTTATCCAGTCGGAGCTCCTACGAGCAGTACTTC. As protein: CASSLSSRSSYEQYF.

By its share, this clonotype is medium-sized. The CDR3: CAWTSGVTVETQYF. CDR3 DNA: TGTGCCTGGACTAGCGGGGTCACGGTGGAGACCCAGTACTTC. V usage is TRBV30 and J usage is TRBJ2-5; TRBD2 aligns across 9 bases. The CDR3 runs 14 residues. CDR1 and CDR2 (germline): GTSNPN, SVGIG (reference sequence). J was trimmed by 5 bases and V by 4 bases; bases with no gene match: 8.

By share, this clonotype ranks as medium-sized. The V gene is TRBV7-9, the J gene TRBJ2-7; D call uncertain. V lost 3 bases to trimming and J lost 3 bases, with 12 bases between them. This CDR3 has 14 residues. CDR1 and CDR2 from the germline V gene are SEHNR and FQNEAQ (reference sequence). CDR3: CASSFSTNNYEQYF. CDR3 nucleotides: TGTGCCAGCAGCTTCTCGACAAACAACTACGAGCAGTACTTC.

In its sample, this clonotype is medium-sized. DNA of the CDR3: TGTGCCAGCGCAACTAGCGGGGGGTTGTACGAGCAGTACTTC. Protein sequence: CASATSGGLYEQYF. The chain uses TRBV6-1 and TRBJ2-7, with 12 bases aligning to TRBD2. This CDR3 is built from 14 residues. Per germline, CDR1 MNHNS and CDR2 SASEGT. With 8 bases clipped from V and 4 bases from J, the junction kept 6 bases outside the gene matches.

By share, this clonotype counts as medium-sized. The chain uses TRBV11-2 and TRBJ2-5; D is unclear. The CDR3 is 14 amino acids. Germline values: CDR1 SGHAT, CDR2 FQNNGV. V gave up 1 base and J gave up 7 bases, with 13 bases separating them. CDR3 bases: TGTGCCAGCAGCTTAGCGCAGAGCCGTGGGACCCAGTACTTC. This sequence encodes CASSLAQSRGTQYF.

V and J are TRBV10-3 and TRBJ2-3; D is unclear. Germline CDR1 reads ENHRY; CDR2 reads SYGVKD. The CDR3 totals 15 residues. Deletions cut 3 bases from V and 0 bases from J, with 10 bases between. For the CDR3, the DNA is TGTGCCATCAGTGACCCCCGAGGTAGCACAGATACGCAGTATTTT. Translated, it gives CAISDPRGSTDTQYF.